This T cell receptor (beta chain) was sequenced during a study of T-cell memory formation after mild COVID-19. Study in general: Clusters were largely donor specific. Overall study findings and caveats: The CD4+ clones that contracted clustered mainly within CM and EM, and the CD8+ clones concentrated in EMRA. Clones shrinking between day 15 and 85 showed a balanced CD4/CD8 split, and those that grew later tilted toward CD4+.

TCRdb analysed the 5' RACE reads with MiXCR anew, one entry per CDR3 protein. The sample holds about 290,000 distinct CDR3 sequences, more than 15% seen once. Notes on this clonotype: The antigen remains unidentified.

CDR3 length equals 13 residues. Germline loops: CDR1 SGHDT, CDR2 YYEEEE. V was trimmed by 0 bases and J by 6 bases, leaving 6 bases between them. This receptor was obtained from a young man who had mild COVID-19 (a few samples of this study predate the infection). Cell type and time point are not known. V is TRBV5-6 and J is TRBJ2-2, with D perhaps being TRBD1 or TRBD2 (5 bases each). The sample consisted of PBMCs or a T cell subset sorted from them (not recorded which). The chain's CDR3 is CASSLAGPGELFF. The CDR3 DNA sequence: TGTGCCAGCAGCTTGGCGGGGCCCGGGGAGCTGTTTTTT.